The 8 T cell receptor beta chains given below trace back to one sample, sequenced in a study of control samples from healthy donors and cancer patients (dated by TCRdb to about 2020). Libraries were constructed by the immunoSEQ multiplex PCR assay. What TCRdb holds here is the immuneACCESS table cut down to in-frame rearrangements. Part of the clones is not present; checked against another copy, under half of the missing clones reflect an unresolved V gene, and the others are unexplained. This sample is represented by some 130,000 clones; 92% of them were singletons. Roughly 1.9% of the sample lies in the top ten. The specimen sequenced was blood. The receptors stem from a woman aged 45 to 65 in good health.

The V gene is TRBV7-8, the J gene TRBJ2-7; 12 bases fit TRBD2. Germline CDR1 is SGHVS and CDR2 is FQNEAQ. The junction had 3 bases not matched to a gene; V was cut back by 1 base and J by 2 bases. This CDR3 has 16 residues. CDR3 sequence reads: CASSLGTSGKPYEQYF. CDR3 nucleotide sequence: TGTGCCAGCAGCTTAGGGACTAGCGGGAAGCCCTACGAGCAGTACTTC.

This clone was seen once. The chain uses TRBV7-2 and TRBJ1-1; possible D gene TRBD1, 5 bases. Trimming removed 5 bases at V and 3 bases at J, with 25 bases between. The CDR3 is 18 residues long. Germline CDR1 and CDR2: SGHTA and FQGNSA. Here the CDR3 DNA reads TGTGCCAGCAGCCCTCGCCTCAGGGAGGCTCGGGTGGACACTGAAGCTTTCTTT. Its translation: CASSPRLREARVDTEAFF.

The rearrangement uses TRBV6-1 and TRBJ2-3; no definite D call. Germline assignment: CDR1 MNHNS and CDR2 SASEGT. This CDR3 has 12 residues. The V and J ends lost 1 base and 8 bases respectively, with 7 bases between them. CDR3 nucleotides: TGTGCCAGCAGTGAAGAAGTACCTACGCAGTATTTT. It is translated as CASSEEVPTQYF.

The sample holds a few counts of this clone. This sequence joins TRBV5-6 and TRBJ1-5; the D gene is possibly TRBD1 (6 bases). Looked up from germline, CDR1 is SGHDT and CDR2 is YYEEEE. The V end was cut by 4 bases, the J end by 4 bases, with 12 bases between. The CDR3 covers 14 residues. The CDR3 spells CASSTGFPNQPQHF. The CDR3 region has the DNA TGTGCCAGCAGCACAGGGTTTCCGAATCAGCCCCAGCATTTT.

CDR3 bases: TGTGCCAGCATAAGATCGGGTCAGGGGTACACTGAAGCTTTCTTT. The encoded protein is CASIRSGQGYTEAFF. The chain joins TRBV28 to TRBJ1-1; D possibly corresponds to TRBD1 (6 bases). The germline V gene encodes CDR1 MDHEN and CDR2 SYDVKM. V was clipped by 7 bases and J by 3 bases, with 18 bases between them. The CDR3 covers 15 residues.

The CDR3: CASSSRTGGNSPLHF. As DNA, the CDR3 is TGTGCCAGCAGTTCCCGGACAGGAGGTAATTCACCCCTCCACTTT. The rearrangement uses TRBV6-5 and TRBJ1-6; 7 bases fit TRBD1. V lost 4 bases to trimming and J lost 6 bases; unmatched junction nucleotides: 6. Germline-derived CDR1 and CDR2 are MNHEY and SVGAGI. CDR3 length: 15 amino acids.

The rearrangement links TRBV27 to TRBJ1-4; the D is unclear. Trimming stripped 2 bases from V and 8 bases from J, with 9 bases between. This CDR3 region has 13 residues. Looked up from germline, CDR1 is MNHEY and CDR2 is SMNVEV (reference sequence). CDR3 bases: TGTGCCAGCAGTTTAAACAGTTACGAAAAACTGTTTTTT. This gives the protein CASSLNSYEKLFF.

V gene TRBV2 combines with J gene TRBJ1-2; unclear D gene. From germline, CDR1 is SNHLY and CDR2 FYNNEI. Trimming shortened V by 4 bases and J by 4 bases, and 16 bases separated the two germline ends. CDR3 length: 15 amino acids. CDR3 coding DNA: TGTGCCAGCAGTGGGACTCGACTGGGGATCTATGGCTACACCTTC. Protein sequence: CASSGTRLGIYGYTF.